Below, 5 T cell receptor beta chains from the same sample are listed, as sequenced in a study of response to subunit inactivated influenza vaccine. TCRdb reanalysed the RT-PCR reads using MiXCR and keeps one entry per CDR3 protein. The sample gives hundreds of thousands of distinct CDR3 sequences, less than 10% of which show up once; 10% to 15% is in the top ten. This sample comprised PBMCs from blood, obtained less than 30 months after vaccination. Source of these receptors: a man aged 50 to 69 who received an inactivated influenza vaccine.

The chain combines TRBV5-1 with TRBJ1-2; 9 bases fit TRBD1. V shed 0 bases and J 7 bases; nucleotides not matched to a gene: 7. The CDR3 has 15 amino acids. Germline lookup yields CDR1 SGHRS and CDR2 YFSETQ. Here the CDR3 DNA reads TGCGCCAGCAGCTTGGGTACAGGGGGCGCATCTGGCTACACCTTC. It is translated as CASSLGTGGASGYTF.

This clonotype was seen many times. In DNA, the CDR3 is TGCGCCAGCAGCTTGGAAGGGGCTAACTATGGCTACACCTTC. Translation gives CASSLEGANYGYTF. The genes are TRBV5-1 and TRBJ1-2; a possible D gene is TRBD1 (5 bases). V lost 0 bases, J lost 0 bases, and 6 bases lay in between. The CDR3 contains 14 residues. CDR1 and CDR2 (germline): SGHRS, YFSETQ.

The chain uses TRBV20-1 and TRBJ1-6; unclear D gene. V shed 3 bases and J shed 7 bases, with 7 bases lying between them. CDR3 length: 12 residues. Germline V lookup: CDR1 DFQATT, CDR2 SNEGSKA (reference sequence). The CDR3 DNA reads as TGCAGTGCTAGTTCAGCAAATTCACCCCTCCACTTT. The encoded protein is CSASSANSPLHF.

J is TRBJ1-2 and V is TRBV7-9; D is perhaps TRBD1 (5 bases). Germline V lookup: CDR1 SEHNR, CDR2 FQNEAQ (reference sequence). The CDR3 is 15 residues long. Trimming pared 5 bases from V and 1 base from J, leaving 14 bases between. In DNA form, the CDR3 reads TGTGCCAGCAGCCCTCGGGGCGCGGTTAACTATGGCTACACCTTC. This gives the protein CASSPRGAVNYGYTF.

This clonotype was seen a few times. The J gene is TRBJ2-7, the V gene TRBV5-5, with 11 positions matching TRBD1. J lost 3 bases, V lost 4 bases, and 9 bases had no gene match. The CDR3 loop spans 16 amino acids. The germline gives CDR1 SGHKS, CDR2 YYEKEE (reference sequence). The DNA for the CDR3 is TGTGCCAGCAGCCTCAAACCGGGACAGGGGGACTACGAGCAGTACTTC. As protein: CASSLKPGQGDYEQYF.